These 3 T cell receptor beta chains originate from one sample sequenced in a study of T cells in localized non-small cell lung cancer. Clones were sequenced by immunoSEQ multiplex PCR, and TCRdb holds only the in-frame ones, with some missing. The table lists approximately 31,000 clones, roughly 89% of them singletons. Here the sequenced sample was peripheral blood, taken before any cancer treatment. The source is a female donor of 60 years or more with stage I lung adenocarcinoma.

The V and J genes are TRBV7-2 and TRBJ1-3, with unresolved D. Germline CDR1 and CDR2: SGHTA and FQGNSA. V was shortened by 1 base and J by 4 bases, with 14 bases between the two germline ends. The CDR3 contains 16 residues. The CDR3 DNA follows: TGTGCCAGCAGCTTAGGCTGGCGAGGGTCCGGAAACACCATATATTTT. This encodes CASSLGWRGSGNTIYF.

This chain links TRBV28 with TRBJ2-5; D is perhaps TRBD2 (6 bases). This CDR3 has 13 amino acids. Trimming took off 3 bases at V and 5 bases at J, with 10 bases between the two ends. Per the germline V gene, CDR1 is MDHEN and CDR2 is SYDVKM. CDR3 coding DNA: TGTGCCAGCAGTTTCTCAGGAGGGGAGACCCAGTACTTC. Its translation is CASSFSGGETQYF.

The sample holds one count of this clone. The CDR3 region has the DNA TGTGCCAGCAGTTCGGGACTAGCGGGAGGGTTAGGAGCTTACAATGAGCAGTTCTTC. Translation gives CASSSGLAGGLGAYNEQFF. The chain joins TRBV28 to TRBJ2-1; 16 nucleotides agree with TRBD2. The CDR3 runs 19 residues. After removal of 4 bases from V and 4 bases from J, the junction contained 10 bases not matched to a gene. In germline, CDR1 is MDHEN, CDR2 SYDVKM. The full variable domain, completed using reference TRBV28 and TRBJ2-1, is DVKVTQSSRYLVKRTGEKVFLECVQDMDHENMFWYRQDPGLGLRLIYFSYDVKMKEKGDIPEGYSVSREKKERFSLILESASTNQTSMYLCASSSGLAGGLGAYNEQFFGPGTRLTVL.